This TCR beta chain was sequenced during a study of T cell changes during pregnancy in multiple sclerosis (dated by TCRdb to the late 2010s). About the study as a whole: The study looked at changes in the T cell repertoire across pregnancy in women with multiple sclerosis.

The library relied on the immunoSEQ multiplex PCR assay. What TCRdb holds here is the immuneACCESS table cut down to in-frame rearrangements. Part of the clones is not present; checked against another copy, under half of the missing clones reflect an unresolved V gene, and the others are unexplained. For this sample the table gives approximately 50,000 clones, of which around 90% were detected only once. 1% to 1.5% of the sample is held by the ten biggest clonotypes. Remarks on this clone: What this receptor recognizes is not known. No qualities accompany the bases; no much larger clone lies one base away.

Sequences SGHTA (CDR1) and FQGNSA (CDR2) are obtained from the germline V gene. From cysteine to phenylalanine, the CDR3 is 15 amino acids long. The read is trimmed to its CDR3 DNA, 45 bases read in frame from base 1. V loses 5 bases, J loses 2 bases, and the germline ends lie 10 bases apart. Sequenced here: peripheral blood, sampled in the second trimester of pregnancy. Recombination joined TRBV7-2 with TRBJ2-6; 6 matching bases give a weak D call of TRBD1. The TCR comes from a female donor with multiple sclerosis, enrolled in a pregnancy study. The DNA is TGTGCCAGCAGCACCGCAGGGGCTGGGGCCAACGTCCTGACTTTC. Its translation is CASSTAGAGANVLTF.